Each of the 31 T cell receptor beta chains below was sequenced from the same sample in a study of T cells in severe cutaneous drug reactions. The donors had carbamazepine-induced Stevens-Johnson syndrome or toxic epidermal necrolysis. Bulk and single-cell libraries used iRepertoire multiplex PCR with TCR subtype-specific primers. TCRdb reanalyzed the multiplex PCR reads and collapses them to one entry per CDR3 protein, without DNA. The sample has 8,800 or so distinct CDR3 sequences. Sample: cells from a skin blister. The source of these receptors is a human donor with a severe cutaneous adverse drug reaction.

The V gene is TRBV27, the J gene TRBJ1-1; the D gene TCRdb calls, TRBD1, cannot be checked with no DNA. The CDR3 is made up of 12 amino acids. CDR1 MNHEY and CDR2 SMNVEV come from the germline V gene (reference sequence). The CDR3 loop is CASSFTGSEAFF.

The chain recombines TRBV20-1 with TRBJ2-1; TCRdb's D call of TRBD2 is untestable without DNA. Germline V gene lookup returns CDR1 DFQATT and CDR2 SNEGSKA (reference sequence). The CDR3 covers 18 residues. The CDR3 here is CSAPLVTGAGTDYNEQFF.

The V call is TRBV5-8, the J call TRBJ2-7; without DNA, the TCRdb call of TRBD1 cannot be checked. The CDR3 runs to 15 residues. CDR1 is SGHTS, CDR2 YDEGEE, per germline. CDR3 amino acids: CASSLGPGLSYEQYF.

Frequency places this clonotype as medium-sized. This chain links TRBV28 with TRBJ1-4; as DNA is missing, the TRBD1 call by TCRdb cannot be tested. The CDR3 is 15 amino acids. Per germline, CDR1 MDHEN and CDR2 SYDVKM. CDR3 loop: CASSPWRGSNEKLFF.

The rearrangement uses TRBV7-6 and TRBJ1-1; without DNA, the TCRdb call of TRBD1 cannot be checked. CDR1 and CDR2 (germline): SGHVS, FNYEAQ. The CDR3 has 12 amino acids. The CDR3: CASSSPDTEAFF.

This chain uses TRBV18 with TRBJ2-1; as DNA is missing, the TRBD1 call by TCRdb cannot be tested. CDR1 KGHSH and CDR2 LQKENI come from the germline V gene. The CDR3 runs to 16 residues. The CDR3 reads CASSPLPGRGENEQFF.

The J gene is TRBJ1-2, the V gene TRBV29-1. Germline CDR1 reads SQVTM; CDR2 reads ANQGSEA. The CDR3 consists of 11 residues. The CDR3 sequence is CSVRTVYGYTF. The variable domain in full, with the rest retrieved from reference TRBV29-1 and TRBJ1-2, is SAVISQKPSRDICQRGTSLTIQCQVDSQVTMMFWYRQQPGQSLTLIATANQGSEATYESGFVIDKFPISRPNLTFSTLTVSNMSPEDSSIYLCSVRTVYGYTFGSGTRLTVV.

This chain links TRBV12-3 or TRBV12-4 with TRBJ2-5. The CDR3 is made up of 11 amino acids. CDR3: CASSFGETQYF.

The CDR3: CASSLGGSATYGYTF. V and J are TRBV7-9 and TRBJ1-2. Germline CDR1 SEHNR, CDR2 FQNEAQ (reference sequence). The CDR3 loop spans 15 amino acids. Combining the CDR3 with reference TRBV7-9 and TRBJ1-2 gives the whole variable domain DTGVSQNPRHKITKRGQNVTFRCDPISEHNRLYWYRQTLGQGPEFLTYFQNEAQLEKSRLLSDRFSAERPKGSFSTLEIQRTEQGDSAMYLCASSLGGSATYGYTFGSGTRLTVV.

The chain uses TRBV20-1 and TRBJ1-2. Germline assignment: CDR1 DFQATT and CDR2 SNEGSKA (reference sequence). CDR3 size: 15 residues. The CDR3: CSAPEGPPFIYGYTF.

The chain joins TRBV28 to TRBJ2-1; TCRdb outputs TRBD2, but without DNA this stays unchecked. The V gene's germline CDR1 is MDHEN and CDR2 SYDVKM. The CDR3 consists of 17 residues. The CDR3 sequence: CASTFMQGLYSYNEQFF.

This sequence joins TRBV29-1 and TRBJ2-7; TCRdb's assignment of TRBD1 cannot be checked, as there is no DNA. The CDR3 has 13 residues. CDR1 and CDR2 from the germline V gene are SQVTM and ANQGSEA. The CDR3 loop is CSVSGTSSYEQYF.

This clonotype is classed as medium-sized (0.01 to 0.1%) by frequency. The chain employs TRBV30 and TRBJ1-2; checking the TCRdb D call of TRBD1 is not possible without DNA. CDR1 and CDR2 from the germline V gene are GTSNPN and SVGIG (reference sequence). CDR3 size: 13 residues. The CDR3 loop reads CAWIGAASDGYTF.

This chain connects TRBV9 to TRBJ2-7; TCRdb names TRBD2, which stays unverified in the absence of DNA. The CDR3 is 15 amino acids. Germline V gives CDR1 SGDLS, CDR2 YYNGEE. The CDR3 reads CASSPTVAGSYEQYF.

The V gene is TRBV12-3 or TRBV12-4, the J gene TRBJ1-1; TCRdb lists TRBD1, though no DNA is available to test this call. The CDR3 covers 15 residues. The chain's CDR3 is CASSYRTGRIGEAFF.

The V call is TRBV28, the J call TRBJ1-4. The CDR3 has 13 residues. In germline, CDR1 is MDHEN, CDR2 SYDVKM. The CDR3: CASSLAPVEKLFF.

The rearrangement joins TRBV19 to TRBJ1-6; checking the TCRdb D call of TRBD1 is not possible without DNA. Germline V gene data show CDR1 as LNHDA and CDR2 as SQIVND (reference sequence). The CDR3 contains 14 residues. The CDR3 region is CASSTGQGGSPLHF.

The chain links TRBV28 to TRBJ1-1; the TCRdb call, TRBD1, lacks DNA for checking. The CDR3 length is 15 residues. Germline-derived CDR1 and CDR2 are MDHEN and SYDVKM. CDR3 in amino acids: CASSLSVTGFTEAFF.

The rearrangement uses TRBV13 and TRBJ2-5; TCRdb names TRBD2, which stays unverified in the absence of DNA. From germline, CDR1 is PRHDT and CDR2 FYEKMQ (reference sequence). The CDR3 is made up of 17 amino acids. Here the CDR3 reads CASSLEGLAGGKETQYF.

The CDR3 spells CSAERADSGTDTQYF. V is TRBV20-1 and J is TRBJ2-3; TCRdb lists TRBD2, though no DNA is available to test this call. Germline CDR1 and CDR2: DFQATT and SNEGSKA (reference sequence). CDR3 length equals 15 residues.

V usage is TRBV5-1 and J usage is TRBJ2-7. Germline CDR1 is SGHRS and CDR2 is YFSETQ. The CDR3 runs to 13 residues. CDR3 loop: CASSLEQTYEQYF.

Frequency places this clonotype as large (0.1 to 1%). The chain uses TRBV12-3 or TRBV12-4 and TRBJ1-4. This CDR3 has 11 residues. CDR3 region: CASSFDEKLFF.

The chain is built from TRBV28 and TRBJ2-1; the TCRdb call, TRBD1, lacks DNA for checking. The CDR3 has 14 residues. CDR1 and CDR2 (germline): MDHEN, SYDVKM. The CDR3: CASSTGHNYNEQFF.

The CDR3 spells CASSLEAQGAQETQYF. The chain recombines TRBV5-1 with TRBJ2-5; lacking DNA, the TRBD1 call made by TCRdb goes unchecked. Germline V gives CDR1 SGHRS, CDR2 YFSETQ. The CDR3 contains 16 residues.

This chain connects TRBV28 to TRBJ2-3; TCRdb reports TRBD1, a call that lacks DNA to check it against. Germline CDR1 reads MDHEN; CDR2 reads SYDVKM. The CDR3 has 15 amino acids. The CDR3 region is CASGVTGEGTDTQYF.

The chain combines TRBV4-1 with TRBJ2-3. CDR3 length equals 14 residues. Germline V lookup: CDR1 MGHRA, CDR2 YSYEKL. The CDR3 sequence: CASSQPRRSATQYF.

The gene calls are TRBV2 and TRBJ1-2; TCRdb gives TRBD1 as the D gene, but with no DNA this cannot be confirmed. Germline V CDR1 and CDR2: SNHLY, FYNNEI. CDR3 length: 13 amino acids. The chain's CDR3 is CASLPDRGYGYTF.

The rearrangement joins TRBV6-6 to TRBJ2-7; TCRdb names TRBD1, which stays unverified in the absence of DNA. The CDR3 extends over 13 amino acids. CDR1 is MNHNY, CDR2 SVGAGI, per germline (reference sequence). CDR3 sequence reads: CASLLAPDYEQYF.

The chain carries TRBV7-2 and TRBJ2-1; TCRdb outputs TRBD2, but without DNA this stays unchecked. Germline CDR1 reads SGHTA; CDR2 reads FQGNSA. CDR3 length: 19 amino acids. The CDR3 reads CASSSLQGLPGLVYNEQFF.

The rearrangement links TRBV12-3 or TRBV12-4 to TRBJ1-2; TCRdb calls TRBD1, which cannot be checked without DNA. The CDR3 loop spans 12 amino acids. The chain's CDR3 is CASSRREDGYTF.

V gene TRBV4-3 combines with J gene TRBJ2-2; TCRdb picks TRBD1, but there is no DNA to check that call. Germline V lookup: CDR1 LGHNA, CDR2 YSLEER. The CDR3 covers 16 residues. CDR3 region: CASSQDPDSDTGELFF.